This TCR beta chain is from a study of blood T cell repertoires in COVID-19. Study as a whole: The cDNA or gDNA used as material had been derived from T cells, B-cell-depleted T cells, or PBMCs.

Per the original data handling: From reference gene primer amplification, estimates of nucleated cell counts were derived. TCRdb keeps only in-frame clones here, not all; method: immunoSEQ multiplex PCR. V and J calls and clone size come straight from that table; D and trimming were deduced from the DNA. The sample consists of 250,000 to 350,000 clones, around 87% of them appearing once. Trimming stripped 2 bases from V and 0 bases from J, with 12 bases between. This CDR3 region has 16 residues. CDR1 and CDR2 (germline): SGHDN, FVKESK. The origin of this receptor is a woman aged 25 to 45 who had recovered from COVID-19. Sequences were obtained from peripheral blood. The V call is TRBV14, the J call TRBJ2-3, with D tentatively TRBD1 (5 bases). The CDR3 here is CASSQIVDTSTDTQYF. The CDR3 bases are TGTGCCAGCAGCCAAATAGTGGACACTAGCACAGATACGCAGTATTTT.